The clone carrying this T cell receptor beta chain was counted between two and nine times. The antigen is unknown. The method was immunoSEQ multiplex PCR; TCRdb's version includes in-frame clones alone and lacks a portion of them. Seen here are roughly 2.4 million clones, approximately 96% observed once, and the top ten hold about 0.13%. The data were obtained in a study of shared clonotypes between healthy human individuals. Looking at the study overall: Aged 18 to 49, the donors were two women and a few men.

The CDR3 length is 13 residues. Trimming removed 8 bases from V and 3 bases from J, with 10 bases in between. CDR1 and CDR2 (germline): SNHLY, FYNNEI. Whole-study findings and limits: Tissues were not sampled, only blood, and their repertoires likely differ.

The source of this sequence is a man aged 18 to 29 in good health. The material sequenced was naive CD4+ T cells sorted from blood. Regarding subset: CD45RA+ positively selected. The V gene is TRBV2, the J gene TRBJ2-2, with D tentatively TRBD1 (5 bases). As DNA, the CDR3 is TGTGCCAGCCAGACAGAACACACCGGGGAGCTGTTTTTT. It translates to CASQTEHTGELFF.